Below are 27 T cell receptor beta chains sequenced from a single sample in a study of T cells after yellow fever vaccination. TCRdb passed the 5' RACE reads through MiXCR, listing each CDR3 protein once. The sample includes about 230,000 distinct CDR3 sequences, more than 6.5% of them seen just once. Material: CD4+ T cells sorted from PBMCs, obtained on the day of the yellow fever booster vaccination. These receptors were taken from a man younger than 45 who received the YFV17D yellow fever vaccine.

This clonotype was seen only a few times. The rearrangement uses TRBV20-1 and TRBJ1-6, with 7 bases identical to TRBD1. Trimming at V came to 5 bases and at J to 7 bases, leaving 5 bases not matched to a gene. The germline CDR1 and CDR2 sequences are DFQATT and SNEGSKA (reference sequence). This CDR3 comprises 13 residues. The CDR3 spells CSALTGRNSPLHF. The CDR3 region has the DNA TGCAGTGCTTTGACAGGGCGCAATTCACCCCTCCACTTT.

V is TRBV7-2 and J is TRBJ2-7; D unresolved. This CDR3 comprises 15 residues. Germline V lookup: CDR1 SGHTA, CDR2 FQGNSA. V gave up 2 bases and J gave up 0 bases, with 11 bases separating them. The CDR3 nucleotides are TGTGCCAGCAGCTTAACTCCTAGAAGCTCCTACGAGCAGTACTTC. Encoded protein: CASSLTPRSSYEQYF.

This clonotype was seen a few times. The chain couples TRBV7-6 to TRBJ1-3; TRBD1 aligns across 7 bases. Germline V CDR1 and CDR2: SGHVS, FNYEAQ. The CDR3 runs 15 residues. Germline trimming cut 6 bases from V and 4 bases from J; bases unmatched to any gene: 9. CDR3 nucleotides: TGTGCCAGCAGATCCATGACGACAGGGGGAAACACCATATATTTT. Translated: CASRSMTTGGNTIYF.

The rearrangement uses TRBV20-1 and TRBJ2-5; D gene ambiguous. Looked up from germline, CDR1 is DFQATT and CDR2 is SNEGSKA (reference sequence). Trimming took off 0 bases at V and 4 bases at J, with 9 bases between the two ends. This CDR3 has 13 residues. The CDR3 bases are TGCAGTGCTAGAGAGGGCAGTCCAGAGACCCAGTACTTC. It specifies CSAREGSPETQYF.

Note on this clonotype: This may come from a read error, since a much larger clone is one base off. V is TRBV18 and J is TRBJ1-5, with D unclear. Looked up from germline, CDR1 is KGHSH and CDR2 is LQKENI. CDR3 length: 15 residues. The CDR3 region is CPSSPMSGGNQPQHF. The CDR3 DNA reads TGTCCCAGCTCACCAATGTCGGGCGGCAATCAGCCCCAGCATTTT.

The chain combines TRBV20-1 with TRBJ2-3; a possible D gene is TRBD1 (6 bases). V was pared by 5 bases and J by 1 base, with 10 bases between. In germline, CDR1 is DFQATT, CDR2 SNEGSKA (reference sequence). The CDR3 is made up of 13 amino acids. The CDR3 region is CSAPKGGTDTQYF. CDR3 nucleotide sequence: TGCAGTGCTCCCAAGGGGGGCACAGATACGCAGTATTTT.

There are many counts of this clonotype. The V call is TRBV20-1, the J call TRBJ2-1; 12 bases map to TRBD2. V was clipped by 2 bases and J by 9 bases; unmatched bases: 5. The CDR3 is 14 residues long. Germline V lookup: CDR1 DFQATT, CDR2 SNEGSKA (reference sequence). Here the CDR3 reads CSARLAGGSSEQFF. CDR3 nucleotides: TGCAGTGCTAGACTAGCGGGAGGGTCGAGTGAGCAGTTCTTC.

The chain couples TRBV20-1 to TRBJ2-3; a possible D gene is TRBD1 (7 bases). Germline V gene lookup returns CDR1 DFQATT and CDR2 SNEGSKA (reference sequence). This CDR3 contains 14 residues. V dropped 6 bases and J dropped 1 base, with 14 bases sitting between them. CDR3 protein: CSAPGGRGTDTQYF. The DNA for the CDR3 is TGCAGTGCCCCAGGGGGGCGGGGCACAGATACGCAGTATTTT.

A few counts support this clonotype. V gene TRBV6-5 combines with J gene TRBJ2-3; TRBD2 agrees at 7 bases. The CDR3 has 14 amino acids. Germline CDR1 MNHEY, CDR2 SVGAGI. V was pared by 4 bases and J by 6 bases, with 7 bases of the junction left unmatched. Here the CDR3 DNA reads TGTGCCAGCAGTTCCTCTAGCGGCGCGGATACGCAGTATTTT. It translates to CASSSSSGADTQYF.

V gene TRBV10-3 combines with J gene TRBJ2-1; no clear D gene. V was cut by 2 bases and J by 5 bases, with 7 bases left in between. Germline-derived CDR1 and CDR2 are ENHRY and SYGVKD. The CDR3 is made up of 13 amino acids. The CDR3 DNA sequence: TGTGCCATCAGTGAGCGCACAGACAATGAGCAGTTCTTC. It is translated as CAISERTDNEQFF.

Comment on this clonotype: The junction shows a germline mismatch at one end, possibly a read error. The rearrangement uses TRBV9 and TRBJ2-5; tentatively, D is TRBD2 (7 bases). Germline CDR1 SGDLS, CDR2 YYNGEE. This CDR3 region has 21 residues. The CDR3 DNA reads TGTGCCAGCAGCGTAGCCACCCCGAGGGGAGGGGAGGGGGATAACCAAGAGAACCAGTACTTC. This sequence encodes CASSVATPRGGEGDNQENQYF.

The rearrangement uses TRBV7-8 and TRBJ2-7; 8 nucleotides agree with TRBD2. Germline CDR1 SGHVS, CDR2 FQNEAQ. J lost 2 bases, V lost 5 bases, and 11 bases had no gene match. The CDR3 contains 16 residues. In DNA, the CDR3 is TGTGCCAGCAGCCAGGCGGGGGTCGGGAGGGCCTACGAGCAGTACTTC. It codes for CASSQAGVGRAYEQYF.

The rearrangement links TRBV6-1 to TRBJ1-3; tentative D call: TRBD1 (5 bases). Trimming shortened V by 7 bases and J by 2 bases, and 15 bases separated the two germline ends. Germline-derived CDR1 and CDR2 are MNHNS and SASEGT. CDR3 length: 15 residues. The CDR3 spells CASKGGGKTGNTIYF. The CDR3 coding sequence is TGTGCCAGCAAGGGTGGGGGTAAAACTGGAAACACCATATATTTT.

The J gene is TRBJ2-7, the V gene TRBV11-2; D is uncertain. This CDR3 region has 10 residues. V lost 6 bases and J lost 4, with 4 bases in between. Germline V gene sequence: CDR1 SGHAT, CDR2 FQNNGV. CDR3: CASRGYEQYF. In DNA, the CDR3 is TGTGCCAGCAGGGGATACGAGCAGTACTTC.

V gene TRBV19 combines with J gene TRBJ2-2; D is perhaps TRBD2 (6 bases). V shed 5 bases and J shed 0 bases, with 10 bases lying between them. The germline V gene has CDR1 LNHDA and CDR2 SQIVND (reference sequence). The CDR3 has 15 amino acids. Written as DNA, the CDR3 is TGTGCCAGTAGTTGGGACTTCGCGAACACCGGGGAGCTGTTTTTT. Its protein is CASSWDFANTGELFF.

This clonotype was observed at least ten times. This chain uses TRBV6-1 with TRBJ2-2, with D possibly matching TRBD2 (5 bases). In germline, CDR1 is MNHNS, CDR2 SASEGT. This CDR3 region has 14 residues. V was clipped by 6 bases and J by 7 bases, with 15 bases between them. DNA of the CDR3: TGTGCCAGCAGGGCACGGGGAAATGGCGGGGAGCTGTTTTTT. Its protein is CASRARGNGGELFF.

This clonotype was observed a few times. The chain uses TRBV19 and TRBJ2-4; D is undetermined. V was pared by 7 bases and J by 9 bases, with 16 bases between. The CDR3 runs to 13 residues. Germline-derived CDR1 and CDR2 are LNHDA and SQIVND (reference sequence). CDR3 residues: CASTRSPRSIQYF. CDR3 bases: TGTGCCAGTACTCGATCCCCAAGGAGCATTCAGTACTTC.

This clonotype was counted between two and nine times. This chain joins TRBV6-2 or TRBV6-3 and TRBJ2-3; D remains unclear. The germline V gene encodes CDR1 MNHEY and CDR2 SVGEGT. Deletions cut 2 bases from V and 3 bases from J, with 24 bases between. The CDR3 runs 19 residues. This CDR3 reads CASSYRTTKQRRITDTQYF. For the CDR3, the DNA is TGTGCCAGCAGTTACAGAACTACGAAACAAAGAAGGATAACAGATACGCAGTATTTT.

CDR3 DNA sequence: TGCAGTGCTAGAGATGTAGCTAGCCCCCTCAATGAGCAGTTCTTC. Its protein is CSARDVASPLNEQFF. The V call is TRBV20-1, the J call TRBJ2-1; tentatively, D is TRBD2 (5 bases). V was trimmed by 0 bases and J by 6 bases, leaving 15 bases between them. Germline V CDR1 and CDR2: DFQATT, SNEGSKA (reference sequence). This CDR3 has 15 residues.

This clonotype was seen only a few times. The gene calls are TRBV5-1 and TRBJ2-5; tentatively, D is TRBD1 or TRBD2 (5 bases each). The CDR3 totals 13 residues. V lost 4 bases to trimming and J lost 5 bases, with 12 bases between them. CDR1 SGHRS and CDR2 YFSETQ come from the germline V gene. In nucleotides, the CDR3 is TGCGCCAGCAGCGGGGGACCGAAGGAGACCCAGTACTTC. The encoded protein is CASSGGPKETQYF.

J is TRBJ2-5 and V is TRBV7-2, with unresolved D. The CDR3 contains 14 residues. V lost 2 bases and J 0 bases, leaving 7 bases between the germline ends. Germline lookup yields CDR1 SGHTA and CDR2 FQGNSA. Here the CDR3 reads CASSLWANQETQYF. As DNA, the CDR3 is TGTGCCAGCAGCTTATGGGCTAACCAAGAGACCCAGTACTTC.

This clonotype has more than one count but fewer than ten. V and J are TRBV5-1 and TRBJ2-2; TRBD1 matches at 8 bases. Trimming took 5 bases from V and 5 from J; bases not matched to a gene: 8. CDR3 size: 15 residues. Germline assignment: CDR1 SGHRS and CDR2 YFSETQ. As DNA, the CDR3 is TGCGCCAGCAGATTGATTCAGGGGGCAACCGGGGAGCTGTTTTTT. Translation gives CASRLIQGATGELFF. Combining the CDR3 with reference TRBV5-1 and TRBJ2-2 gives the whole variable domain KAGVTQTPRYLIKTRGQQVTLSCSPISGHRSVSWYQQTPGQGLQFLFEYFSETQRNKGNFPGRFSGRQFSNSRSEMNVSTLELGDSALYLCASRLIQGATGELFFGEGSRLTVL.

The genes are TRBV11-2 and TRBJ1-3; the D is unclear. The CDR3 totals 15 residues. Deletions cut 1 base from V and 0 bases from J, with 7 bases between. Per the germline V gene, CDR1 is SGHAT and CDR2 is FQNNGV. CDR3: CASSLAPGSGNTIYF. CDR3 DNA: TGTGCCAGCAGCTTAGCCCCGGGCTCTGGAAACACCATATATTTT.

This clonotype was seen only a few times. The chain uses TRBV9 and TRBJ1-3; 7 bases match TRBD1. Germline V gene lookup returns CDR1 SGDLS and CDR2 YYNGEE. The CDR3 runs 15 residues. V shed 0 bases and J 0 bases; nucleotides not matched to a gene: 0. Written as DNA, the CDR3 is TGTGCCAGCAGCGTAGGGGACAGCTCTGGAAACACCATATATTTT. Its translation: CASSVGDSSGNTIYF.

The sample holds a few counts of this clonotype. This chain links TRBV6-5 with TRBJ2-7, with 14 bases that match TRBD2. After removal of 7 bases from V and 5 bases from J, the junction contained 7 bases not matched to a gene. This CDR3 is built from 15 residues. In germline, CDR1 is MNHEY, CDR2 SVGAGI. In DNA, the CDR3 is TGTGCCAGCAAACCCGGGACTAGCGGGAGAAACGAGCAGTACTTC. As protein: CASKPGTSGRNEQYF.

This clonotype was counted at least ten times. CDR3 DNA: TGTGCCAGCAGCGTAGACCTGACAGATACGCAGTATTTT. Its protein is CASSVDLTDTQYF. This sequence joins TRBV9 and TRBJ2-3, with D hard to call. The CDR3 has 13 amino acids. Trimming cost V 0 bases and J 3 bases, with 5 bases left between them. From germline, CDR1 is SGDLS and CDR2 YYNGEE.

This clonotype occurred a few times. The gene calls are TRBV19 and TRBJ2-6; 7 bases line up with TRBD1. Germline CDR1 LNHDA, CDR2 SQIVND (reference sequence). The CDR3 runs 17 residues. Unmatched junction bases numbered 9, after V lost 7 bases and J lost 0 bases. The CDR3 loop reads CASTKTGSLSGANVLTF. The CDR3 region has the DNA TGTGCCAGTACCAAGACAGGGAGTCTCTCTGGGGCCAACGTCCTGACTTTC.